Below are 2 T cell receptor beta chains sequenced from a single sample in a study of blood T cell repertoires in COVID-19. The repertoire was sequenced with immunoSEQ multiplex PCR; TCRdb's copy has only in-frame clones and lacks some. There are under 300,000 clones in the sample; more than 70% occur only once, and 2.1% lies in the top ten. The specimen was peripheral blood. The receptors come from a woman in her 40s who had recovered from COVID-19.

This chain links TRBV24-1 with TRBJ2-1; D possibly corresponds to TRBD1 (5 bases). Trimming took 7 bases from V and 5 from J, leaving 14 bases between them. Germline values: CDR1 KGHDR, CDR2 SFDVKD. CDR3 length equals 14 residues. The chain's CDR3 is CATRGAAGNNEQFF. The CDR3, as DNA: TGTGCCACCAGAGGGGCGGCAGGCAACAATGAGCAGTTCTTC.

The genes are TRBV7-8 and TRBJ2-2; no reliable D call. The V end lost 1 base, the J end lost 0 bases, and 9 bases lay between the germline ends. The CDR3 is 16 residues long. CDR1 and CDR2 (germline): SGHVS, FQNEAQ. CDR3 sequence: CASSLDPFPNTGELFF. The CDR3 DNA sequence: TGTGCCAGCAGCTTAGATCCTTTTCCGAACACCGGGGAGCTGTTTTTT.